Following are 21 T cell receptor beta chains from one sample sequenced in a study of blood T cells in healthy people across ages (dated by TCRdb to about 2015). Libraries were built with 5' RACE. TCRdb shows the sequencer as Illumina HiSeq 2500. A second PCR of about 6 to 11 cycles was run with a J-beta primer mix and a sample-barcoded 5' primer. Clones were called with MiXCR by TCRdb after fastp trimmed the public reads at Q25, and only in-frame beta chains were retained. Rows with a matching CDR3 protein are joined into one entry that keeps the most common DNA and genes. This sample gives 650,000 to 1,000,000 distinct CDR3 sequences in total; about 36% of them show up just once. Together, the top ten hold 10% to 15% of the sample. Sequencing used blood. The receptor set was obtained from a man in his late teens or twenties in good health.

The V gene is TRBV6-5, the J gene TRBJ2-4; D unresolved. Trimming stripped 5 bases from V and 0 bases from J, with 11 bases between. CDR3 length: 15 residues. From germline, CDR1 is MNHEY and CDR2 SVGAGI. CDR3 in DNA: TGTGCCAGCAGTACCCTGAAAGGAGCCAAAAACATTCAGTACTTC. Protein sequence: CASSTLKGAKNIQYF.

Worth noting for this clonotype: One end of the junction is discordant with germline, which a read error may explain. The V and J genes are TRBV5-1 and TRBJ1-4; maybe TRBD1 (5 bases). Per the germline V gene, CDR1 is SGHRS and CDR2 is YFSETQ. This CDR3 has 15 residues. The DNA for the CDR3 is TGCGCCAGCAGTTCATCGGGGCCCGACAGTTCAAAACCGTTTTTT. Protein sequence: CASSSSGPDSSKPFF.

Many counts were recorded for this clonotype. The CDR3 reads CASSPGAPEETQYF. The CDR3 DNA is TGTGCCAGCAGTCCAGGGGCCCCGGAAGAGACCCAGTACTTC. The chain recombines TRBV12-3 or TRBV12-4 with TRBJ2-5, with D tentatively TRBD1 (6 bases). This CDR3 contains 14 residues. V lost 5 bases and J 3 bases, leaving 13 bases between the germline ends.

This clonotype has ten or more counts. The chain is built from TRBV7-2 and TRBJ2-1; no firm D call. Looked up from germline, CDR1 is SGHTA and CDR2 is FQGNSA. The length of the CDR3 is 12 residues. With 2 bases removed from V and 10 bases from J, the gap between germline ends came to 9 bases. CDR3 coding DNA: TGTGCCAGCAGCTTACCCCTAGGAGAGCAGTTCTTC. This codes for CASSLPLGEQFF.

The chain is built from TRBV6-5 and TRBJ2-2, with 8 positions matching TRBD2. The germline V gene encodes CDR1 MNHEY and CDR2 SVGAGI. The V segment lost 3 bases and the J segment 5 bases; nucleotides outside the gene matches: 8. CDR3 length: 16 amino acids. The CDR3 DNA follows: TGTGCCAGCAGTTATCGCGGGGGGAGCTTAACCGGGGAGCTGTTTTTT. Amino acids: CASSYRGGSLTGELFF.

The chain uses TRBV10-3 and TRBJ1-5; D may be TRBD1 (5 bases). The ends were cut back, 0 bases at V and 0 bases at J, with 9 bases in the middle. Per the germline V gene, CDR1 is ENHRY and CDR2 is SYGVKD. CDR3 size: 16 residues. The CDR3 bases are TGTGCCATCAGTGAGTCGATGACAGATAGCAATCAGCCCCAGCATTTT. Its translation is CAISESMTDSNQPQHF.

For this clonotype: Compared with germline, one end of the junction differs, possibly owing to a read error. The V and J genes are TRBV9 and TRBJ2-2, with D perhaps being TRBD1 or TRBD2 (5 bases each). The germline gives CDR1 SGDLS, CDR2 YYNGEE. There are 17 residues in the CDR3. For the CDR3, the DNA is TGTGCCAGTAGCGTAGATCCGTCCAGGGTAGGCACCGGGGAGCTGTTTTTT. As protein: CASSVDPSRVGTGELFF. Supplemented by reference TRBV9 and TRBJ2-2, the full variable domain reads DSGVTQTPKHLITATGQRVTLRCSPRSGDLSVYWYQQSLDQGLQFLIQYYNGEERAKGNILERFSAQQFPDLHSELNLSSLELGDSALYFCASSVDPSRVGTGELFFGEGSRLTVL.

The chain has TRBV5-1 and TRBJ2-3, with a weak D call TRBD2 (5 bases). The CDR3 consists of 16 residues. Trimming cost V 0 bases and J 5 bases, with 16 bases left between them. Germline CDR1 reads SGHRS; CDR2 reads YFSETQ. CDR3 residues: CASSLGGAGGGDTQYF. DNA of the CDR3: TGCGCCAGCAGCTTGGGTGGTGCAGGAGGTGGAGATACGCAGTATTTT.

The rearrangement joins TRBV7-9 to TRBJ1-1; D remains unclear. This CDR3 has 16 residues. Between the trimmed V and J ends, which lost 3 bases and 5 bases, there was a span of 19 bases. The germline CDR1 and CDR2 sequences are SEHNR and FQNEAQ (reference sequence). CDR3 in amino acids: CASSLVKGLRQTEAFF. The CDR3 DNA reads as TGTGCCAGCAGCTTGGTGAAGGGTCTCCGACAAACTGAAGCTTTCTTT.

This sequence joins TRBV14 and TRBJ2-1; 10 bases are shared with TRBD2. Trimming at V came to 2 bases and at J to 5 bases, leaving 6 bases not matched to a gene. Germline V CDR1 and CDR2: SGHDN, FVKESK. This CDR3 region has 16 residues. CDR3 amino acids: CASSQFLAGEDNEQFF. In DNA form, the CDR3 reads TGTGCCAGCAGCCAATTCCTAGCGGGGGAGGACAATGAGCAGTTCTTC.

With respect to this clonotype: Being one base from a much bigger clone, this may be a read error. The chain employs TRBV6-5 and TRBJ2-3, with 9 bases matching TRBD1. Germline loops: CDR1 MNHEY, CDR2 SVGAGI. The V and J ends lost 2 bases and 5 bases, in that order; junction bases with no gene match: 2. This CDR3 is built from 14 residues. Written as DNA, the CDR3 is TGTGCCAGCAGTTACGGACAGGGGAAAGATACGCAGTATTTT. This encodes CASSYGQGKDTQYF.

This clonotype was seen a few times. The chain links TRBV3-1 to TRBJ1-2; 9 nucleotides line up with TRBD1. J lost 4 bases, V lost 4 bases, and 7 bases had no gene match. This CDR3 contains 15 residues. Germline assignment: CDR1 LGHDT and CDR2 YNNKEL (reference sequence). The CDR3 bases are TGTGCCAGCAGCCCGGACAGGGGAATTCCCTATGGCTACACCTTC. Translated, it gives CASSPDRGIPYGYTF.

The chain carries TRBV28 and TRBJ1-2; possible D gene TRBD1, 6 bases. Trimming stripped 9 bases from V and 4 bases from J, with 15 bases between. This CDR3 is built from 13 residues. Germline values: CDR1 MDHEN, CDR2 SYDVKM. The CDR3: CASTIRGPYGYTF. CDR3 DNA sequence: TGTGCCAGTACTATCAGGGGTCCCTATGGCTACACCTTC.

Remarks on this clonotype: A much larger clonotype is one base distant, so this may be a read error. The chain has TRBV12-3 or TRBV12-4 and TRBJ2-5; D is possibly TRBD2 (5 bases). TRBJ2-1 explains the end of the DNA better; the J call may be wrong. CDR3 length equals 15 residues. In DNA, the CDR3 is TGTGCCAGCAGCCCCCAGAGGGCTTACCAAGAGACCCAGTTCTTC. Translated: CASSPQRAYQETQFF.

The chain couples TRBV10-3 to TRBJ1-2, with D tentatively TRBD1 (6 bases). Germline assignment: CDR1 ENHRY and CDR2 SYGVKD. Trimming took 3 bases from V and 8 from J, leaving 10 bases between them. The CDR3 has 12 residues. In DNA, the CDR3 is TGTGCCATCAGTGAAGGGGGGGTCGGCTACACCTTC. This gives the protein CAISEGGVGYTF.

This clonotype turned up a few times. The chain employs TRBV10-3 and TRBJ1-2, with a possible D match to TRBD1 (5 bases). With 2 bases removed from V and 3 bases from J, the gap between germline ends came to 13 bases. The germline gives CDR1 ENHRY, CDR2 SYGVKD. This CDR3 region has 15 residues. The CDR3 DNA sequence: TGTGCCATCAGTGAGCCAAGGGAGGGACACTATGGCTACACCTTC. It codes for CAISEPREGHYGYTF.

This rearrangement joins TRBV12-3 or TRBV12-4 to TRBJ2-2; 7 bases are shared with TRBD1. J lost 2 bases, V lost 6 bases, and 6 bases had no gene match. This CDR3 comprises 15 residues. CDR3 in amino acids: CASRVEGGNTGELFF. DNA of the CDR3: TGTGCCAGCAGGGTCGAAGGGGGCAACACCGGGGAGCTGTTTTTT.

This clonotype appeared a few times. This chain connects TRBV7-2 to TRBJ1-4; TRBD1 might be the D (6 bases). Germline V gene data show CDR1 as SGHTA and CDR2 as FQGNSA. The CDR3 is 13 residues long. V shed 6 bases and J shed 7 bases, with 12 bases lying between them. The DNA for the CDR3 is TGTGCCAGCAGGCCCGTAGGGGGTGAAAAACTGTTTTTT. It codes for CASRPVGGEKLFF.

DNA of the CDR3: TGTGCCAGCAGCGTAAGGGGAGACCTTGAAGCTTTCTTT. Translation: CASSVRGDLEAFF. The rearrangement uses TRBV9 and TRBJ1-1; D might be TRBD1 (5 bases). The V end was cut by 1 base, the J end by 7 bases, with 11 bases between. Germline V gene data show CDR1 as SGDLS and CDR2 as YYNGEE. This CDR3 has 13 amino acids. The whole variable domain, remainder taken from reference TRBV9 and TRBJ1-1, is DSGVTQTPKHLITATGQRVTLRCSPRSGDLSVYWYQQSLDQGLQFLIQYYNGEERAKGNILERFSAQQFPDLHSELNLSSLELGDSALYFCASSVRGDLEAFFGQGTRLTVV.

This clonotype was seen just once. One end of the junction fails to match germline, which may point to a read error. This chain joins TRBV12-3 or TRBV12-4 and TRBJ1-2; possible D gene TRBD1, 5 bases. This CDR3 is 13 amino acids long. This chain's CDR3 is CTSSPQAYYGYTF. CDR3 nucleotide sequence: TGTACCAGCAGCCCACAGGCCTACTATGGCTACACCTTC.

The chain couples TRBV7-3 to TRBJ2-7; possible D gene TRBD1, 6 bases. Germline V gene data show CDR1 as SGHTA and CDR2 as FQGTGA. Trimming pared 6 bases from V and 6 bases from J, leaving 24 bases between. CDR3 size: 16 residues. CDR3 bases: TGTGCCAGCAGGGAACGGGGAACAGGGCCAGAGAGCGAGCAGTACTTC. Protein: CASRERGTGPESEQYF. The variable domain in full, with the rest retrieved from reference TRBV7-3 and TRBJ2-7, is GAGVSQTPSNKVTEKGKYVELRCDPISGHTALYWYRQSLGQGPEFLIYFQGTGAADDSGLPNDRFFAVRPEGSVSTLKIQRTERGDSAVYLCASRERGTGPESEQYFGPGTRLTVT.